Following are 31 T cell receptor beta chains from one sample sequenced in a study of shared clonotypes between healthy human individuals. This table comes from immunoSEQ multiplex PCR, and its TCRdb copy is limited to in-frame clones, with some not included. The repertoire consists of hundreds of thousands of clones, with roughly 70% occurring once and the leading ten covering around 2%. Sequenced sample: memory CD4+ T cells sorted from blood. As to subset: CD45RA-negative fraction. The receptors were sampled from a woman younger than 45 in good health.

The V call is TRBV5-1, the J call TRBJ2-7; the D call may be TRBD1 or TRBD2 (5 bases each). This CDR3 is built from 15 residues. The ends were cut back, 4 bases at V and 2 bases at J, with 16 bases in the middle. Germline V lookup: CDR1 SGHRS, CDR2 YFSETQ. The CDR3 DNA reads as TGCGCCAGCAGCGTCCAAGGGACCTTTACCTACGAGCAGTACTTC. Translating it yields CASSVQGTFTYEQYF.

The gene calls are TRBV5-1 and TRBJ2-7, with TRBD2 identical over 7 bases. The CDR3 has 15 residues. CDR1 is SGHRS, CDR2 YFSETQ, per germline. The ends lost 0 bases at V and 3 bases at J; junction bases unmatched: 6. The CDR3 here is CASSLGQRERYEQYF. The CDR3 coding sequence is TGCGCCAGCAGCTTGGGGCAGCGGGAACGCTACGAGCAGTACTTC.

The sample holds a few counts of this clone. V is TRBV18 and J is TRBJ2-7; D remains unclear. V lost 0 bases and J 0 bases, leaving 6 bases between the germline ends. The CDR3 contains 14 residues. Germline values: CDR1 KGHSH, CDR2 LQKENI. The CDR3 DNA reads TGTGCCAGCTCACCACCGGGATCCTCCTACGAGCAGTACTTC. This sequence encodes CASSPPGSSYEQYF. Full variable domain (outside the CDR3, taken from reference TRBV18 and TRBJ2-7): NAGVMQNPRHLVRRRGQEARLRCSPMKGHSHVYWYRQLPEEGLKFMVYLQKENIIDESGMPKERFSAEFPKEGPSILRIQQVVRGDSAAYFCASSPPGSSYEQYFGPGTRLTVT.

CDR3 in amino acids: CASSPPRGKLFF. CDR3 nucleotide sequence: TGTGCCAGCAGCCCCCCCCGCGGAAAACTGTTTTTT. The chain joins TRBV7-3 to TRBJ1-4, with unresolved D. The CDR3 extends over 12 amino acids. Germline values: CDR1 SGHTA, CDR2 FQGTGA. V was cut by 5 bases and J by 10 bases, with 11 bases left in between.

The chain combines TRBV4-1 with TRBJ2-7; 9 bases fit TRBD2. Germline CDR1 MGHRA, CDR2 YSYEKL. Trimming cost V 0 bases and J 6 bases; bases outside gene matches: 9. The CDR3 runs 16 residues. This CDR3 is CASSQEPGLAGSEQYF. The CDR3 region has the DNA TGCGCCAGCAGCCAAGAACCCGGGCTAGCGGGATCCGAGCAGTACTTC.

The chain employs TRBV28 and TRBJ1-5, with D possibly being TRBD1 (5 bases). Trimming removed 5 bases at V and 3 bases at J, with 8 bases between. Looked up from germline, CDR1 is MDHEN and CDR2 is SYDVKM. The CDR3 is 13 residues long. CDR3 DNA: TGTGCCAGCAGTGGGGCAGCCAATCAGCCCCAGCATTTT. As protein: CASSGAANQPQHF.

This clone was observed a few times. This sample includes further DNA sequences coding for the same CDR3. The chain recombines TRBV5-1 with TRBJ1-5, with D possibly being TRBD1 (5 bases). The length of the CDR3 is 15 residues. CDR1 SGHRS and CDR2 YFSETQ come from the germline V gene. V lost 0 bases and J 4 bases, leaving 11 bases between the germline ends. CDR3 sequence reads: CASSLGDLPNQPQHF. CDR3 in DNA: TGCGCCAGCAGCTTGGGGGACTTACCGAATCAGCCCCAGCATTTT.

The CDR3 DNA reads as TGTGCCAGTAGTACTACTACAGGATCTTCTTACAATGAGCAGTTCTTC. It translates to CASSTTTGSSYNEQFF. The chain couples TRBV19 to TRBJ2-1, with D possibly being TRBD1 (5 bases). Trimming removed 4 bases from V and 4 bases from J, with 17 bases in between. Per germline, CDR1 LNHDA and CDR2 SQIVND (reference sequence). The CDR3 runs to 16 residues.

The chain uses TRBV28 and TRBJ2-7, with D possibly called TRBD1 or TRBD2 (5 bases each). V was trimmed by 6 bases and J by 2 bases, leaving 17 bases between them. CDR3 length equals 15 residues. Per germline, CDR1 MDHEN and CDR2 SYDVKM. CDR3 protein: CASSSPGTEAYEQYF. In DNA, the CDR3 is TGTGCCAGCAGCTCGCCCGGGACGGAAGCCTACGAGCAGTACTTC.

The CDR3 DNA follows: TGCGCCAGCAGCTTGATGCGTCAGGCTAACACCGGGGAGCTGTTTTTT. Protein sequence: CASSLMRQANTGELFF. The rearrangement links TRBV5-1 to TRBJ2-2, with D hard to call. Trimming cost V 1 base and J 2 bases, with 12 bases left between them. CDR3 length equals 16 residues. CDR1 SGHRS and CDR2 YFSETQ come from the germline V gene.

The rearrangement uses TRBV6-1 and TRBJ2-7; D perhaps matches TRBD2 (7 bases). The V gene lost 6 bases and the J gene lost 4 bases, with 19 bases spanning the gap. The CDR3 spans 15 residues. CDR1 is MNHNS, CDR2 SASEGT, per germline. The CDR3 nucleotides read TGTGCCAGCAGGCGACAGGTCAGCGGGACTTACGAGCAGTACTTC. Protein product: CASRRQVSGTYEQYF.

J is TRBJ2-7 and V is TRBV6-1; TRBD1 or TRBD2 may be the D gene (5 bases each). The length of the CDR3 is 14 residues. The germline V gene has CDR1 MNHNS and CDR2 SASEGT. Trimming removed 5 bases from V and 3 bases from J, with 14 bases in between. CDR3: CASSRDVGLYEQYF. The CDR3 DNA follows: TGTGCCAGCAGTAGGGACGTAGGGCTCTACGAGCAGTACTTC.

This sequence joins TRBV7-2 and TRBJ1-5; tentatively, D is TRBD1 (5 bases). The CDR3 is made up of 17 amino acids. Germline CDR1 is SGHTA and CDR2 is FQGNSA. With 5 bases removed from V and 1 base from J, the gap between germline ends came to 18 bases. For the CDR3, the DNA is TGTGCCAGCAGCCAGGGCGAAGGCCTCGTCAGCAATCAGCCCCAGCATTTT. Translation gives CASSQGEGLVSNQPQHF. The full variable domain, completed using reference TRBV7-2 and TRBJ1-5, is GAGVSQSPSNKVTEKGKDVELRCDPISGHTALYWYRQSLGQGLEFLIYFQGNSAPDKSGLPSDRFSAERTGGSVSTLTIQRTQQEDSAVYLCASSQGEGLVSNQPQHFGDGTRLSIL.

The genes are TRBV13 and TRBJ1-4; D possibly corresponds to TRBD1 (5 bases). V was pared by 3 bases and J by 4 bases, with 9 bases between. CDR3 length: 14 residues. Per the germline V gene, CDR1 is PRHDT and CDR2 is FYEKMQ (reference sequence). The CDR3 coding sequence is TGTGCCAGCAGCTTGGGCAGGGTTAATGAAAAACTGTTTTTT. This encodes CASSLGRVNEKLFF.

The CDR3 sequence is CASSQVANGYSNQPQHF. The CDR3 bases are TGCGCCAGCAGCCAAGTGGCGAACGGATATAGCAATCAGCCCCAGCATTTT. V usage is TRBV4-1 and J usage is TRBJ1-5; D is ambiguous. From germline, CDR1 is MGHRA and CDR2 YSYEKL. The length of the CDR3 is 17 residues. V was cut by 1 base and J by 0 bases, with 13 bases left in between.

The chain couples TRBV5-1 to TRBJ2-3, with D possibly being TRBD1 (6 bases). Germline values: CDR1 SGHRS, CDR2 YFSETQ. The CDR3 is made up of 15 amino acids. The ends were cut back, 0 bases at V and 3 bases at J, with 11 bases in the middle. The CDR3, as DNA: TGCGCCAGCAGCTTGGGGGGACACTCAACAGATACGCAGTATTTT. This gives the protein CASSLGGHSTDTQYF.

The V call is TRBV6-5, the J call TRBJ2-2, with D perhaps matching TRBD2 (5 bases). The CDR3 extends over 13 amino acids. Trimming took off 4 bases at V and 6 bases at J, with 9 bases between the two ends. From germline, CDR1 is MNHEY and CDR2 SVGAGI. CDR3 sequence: CASSWEKSGELFF. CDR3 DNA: TGTGCCAGCAGTTGGGAGAAGTCCGGGGAGCTGTTTTTT.

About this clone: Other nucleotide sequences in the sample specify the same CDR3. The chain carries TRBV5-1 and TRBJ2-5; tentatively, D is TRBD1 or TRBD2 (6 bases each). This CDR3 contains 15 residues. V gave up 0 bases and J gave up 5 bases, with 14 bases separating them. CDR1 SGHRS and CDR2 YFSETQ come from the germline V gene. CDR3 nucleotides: TGCGCCAGCAGCTTGGGTGGTGGGGGGCAGGAGACCCAGTACTTC. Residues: CASSLGGGGQETQYF.

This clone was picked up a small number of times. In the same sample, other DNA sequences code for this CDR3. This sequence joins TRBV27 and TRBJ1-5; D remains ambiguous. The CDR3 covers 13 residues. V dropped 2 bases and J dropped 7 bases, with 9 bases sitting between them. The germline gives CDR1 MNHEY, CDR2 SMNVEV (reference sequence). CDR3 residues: CASSLRGYQPQHF. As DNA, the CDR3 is TGTGCCAGCAGTTTAAGAGGGTACCAGCCCCAGCATTTT.

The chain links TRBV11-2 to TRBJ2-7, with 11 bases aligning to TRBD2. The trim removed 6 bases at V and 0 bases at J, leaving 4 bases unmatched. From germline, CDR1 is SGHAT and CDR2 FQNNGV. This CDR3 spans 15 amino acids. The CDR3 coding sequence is TGTGCCAGCAGGTTTACTAGCGGGAGCTCCTACGAGCAGTACTTC. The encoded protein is CASRFTSGSSYEQYF.

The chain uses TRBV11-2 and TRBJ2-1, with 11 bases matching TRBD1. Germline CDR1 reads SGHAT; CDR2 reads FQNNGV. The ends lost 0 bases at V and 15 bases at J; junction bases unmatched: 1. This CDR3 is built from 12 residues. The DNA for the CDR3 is TGTGCCAGCAGCTTAGAGGGACAGGGGGTGTTCTTC. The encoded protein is CASSLEGQGVFF.

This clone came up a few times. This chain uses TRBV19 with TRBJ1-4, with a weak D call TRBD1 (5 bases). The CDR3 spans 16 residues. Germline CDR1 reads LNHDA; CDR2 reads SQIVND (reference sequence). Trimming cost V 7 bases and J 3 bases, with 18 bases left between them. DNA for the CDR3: TGTGCCAGTACCACCCCAGGAAGGACATCTAATGAAAAACTGTTTTTT. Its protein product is CASTTPGRTSNEKLFF.

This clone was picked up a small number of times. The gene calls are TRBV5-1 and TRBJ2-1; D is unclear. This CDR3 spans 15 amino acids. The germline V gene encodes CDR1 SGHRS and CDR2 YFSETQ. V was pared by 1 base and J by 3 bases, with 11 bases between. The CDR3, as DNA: TGCGCCAGCAGCTTGAGTCACGTGGGCTACAATGAGCAGTTCTTC. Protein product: CASSLSHVGYNEQFF.

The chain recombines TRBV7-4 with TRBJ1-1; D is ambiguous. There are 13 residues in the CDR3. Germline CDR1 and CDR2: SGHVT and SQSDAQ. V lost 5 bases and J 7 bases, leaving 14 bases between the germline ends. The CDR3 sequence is CASSPYQHIEAFF. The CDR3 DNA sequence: TGTGCCAGCAGCCCTTATCAACACATTGAAGCTTTCTTT. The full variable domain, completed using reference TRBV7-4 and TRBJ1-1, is GAGVSQSPRYKVAKRGRDVALRCDSISGHVTLYWYRQTLGQGSEVLTYSQSDAQRDKSGRPSGRFSAERPERSVSTLKIQRTEQGDSAVYLCASSPYQHIEAFFGQGTRLTVV.

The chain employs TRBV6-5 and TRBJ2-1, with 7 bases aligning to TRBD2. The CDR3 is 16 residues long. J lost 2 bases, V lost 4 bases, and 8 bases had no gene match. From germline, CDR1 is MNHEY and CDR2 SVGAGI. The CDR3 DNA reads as TGTGCCAGCAGTTCCAATCTAGCGGACGCCTACAATGAGCAGTTCTTC. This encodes CASSSNLADAYNEQFF.

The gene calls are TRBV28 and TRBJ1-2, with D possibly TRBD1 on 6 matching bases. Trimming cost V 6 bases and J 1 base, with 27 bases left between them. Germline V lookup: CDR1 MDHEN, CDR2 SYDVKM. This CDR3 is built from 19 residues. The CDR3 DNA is TGTGCCAGCAGCTACCCCGTCGGGGGGGGGCGCGACCTTAACTATGGCTACACCTTC. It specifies CASSYPVGGGRDLNYGYTF.

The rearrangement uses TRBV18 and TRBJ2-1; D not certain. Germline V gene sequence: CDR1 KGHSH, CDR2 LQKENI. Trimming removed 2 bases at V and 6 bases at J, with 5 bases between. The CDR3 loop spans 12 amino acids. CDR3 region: CASSPGINEQFF. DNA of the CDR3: TGTGCCAGCTCACCAGGGATCAATGAGCAGTTCTTC. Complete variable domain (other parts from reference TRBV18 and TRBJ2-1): NAGVMQNPRHLVRRRGQEARLRCSPMKGHSHVYWYRQLPEEGLKFMVYLQKENIIDESGMPKERFSAEFPKEGPSILRIQQVVRGDSAAYFCASSPGINEQFFGPGTRLTVL.

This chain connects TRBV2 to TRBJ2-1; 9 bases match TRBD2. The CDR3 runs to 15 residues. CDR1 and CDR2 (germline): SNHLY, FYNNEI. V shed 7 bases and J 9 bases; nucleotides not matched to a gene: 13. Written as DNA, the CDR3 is TGTGCCAGCACCGCTAGCGGGATTGAGGAGCGTGAGCAGTTCTTC. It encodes CASTASGIEEREQFF.

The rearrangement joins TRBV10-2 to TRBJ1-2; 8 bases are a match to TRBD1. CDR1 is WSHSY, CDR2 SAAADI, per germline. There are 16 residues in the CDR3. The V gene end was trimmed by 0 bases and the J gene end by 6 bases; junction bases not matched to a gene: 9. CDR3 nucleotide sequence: TGCGCCAGCAGTGAGTCAAGGACAGGGAGCCGGGATGGCTACACCTTC. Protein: CASSESRTGSRDGYTF.

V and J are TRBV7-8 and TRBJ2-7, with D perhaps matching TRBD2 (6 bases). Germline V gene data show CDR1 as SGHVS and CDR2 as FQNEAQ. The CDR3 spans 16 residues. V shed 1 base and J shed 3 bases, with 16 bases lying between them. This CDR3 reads CASSLVAASLSYEQYF. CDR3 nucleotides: TGTGCCAGCAGCTTAGTAGCGGCTAGCCTTAGCTACGAGCAGTACTTC.

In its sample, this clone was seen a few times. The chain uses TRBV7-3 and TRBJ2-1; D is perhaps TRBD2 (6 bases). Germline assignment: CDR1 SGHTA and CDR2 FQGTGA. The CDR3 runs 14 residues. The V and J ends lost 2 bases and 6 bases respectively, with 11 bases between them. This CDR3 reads CASSLPGVGNEQFF. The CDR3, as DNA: TGTGCCAGCAGCTTACCGGGAGTCGGCAATGAGCAGTTCTTC.